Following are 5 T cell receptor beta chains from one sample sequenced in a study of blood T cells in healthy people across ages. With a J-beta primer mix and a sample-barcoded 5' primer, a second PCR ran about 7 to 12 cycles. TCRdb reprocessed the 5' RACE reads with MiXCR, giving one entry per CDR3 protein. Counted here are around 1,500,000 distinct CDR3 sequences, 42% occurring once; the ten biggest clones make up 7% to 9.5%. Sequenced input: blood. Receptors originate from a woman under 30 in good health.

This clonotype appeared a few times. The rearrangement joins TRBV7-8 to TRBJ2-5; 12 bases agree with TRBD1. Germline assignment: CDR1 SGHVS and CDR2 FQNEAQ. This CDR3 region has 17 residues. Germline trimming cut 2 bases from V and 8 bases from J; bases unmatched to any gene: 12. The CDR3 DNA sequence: TGTGCCAGCAGCTTACGGAACCCGGGACAGGGGGCGGATACCCAGTACTTC. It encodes CASSLRNPGQGADTQYF. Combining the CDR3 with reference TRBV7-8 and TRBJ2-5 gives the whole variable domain GAGVSQSPRYKVAKRGQDVALRCDPISGHVSLFWYQQALGQGPEFLTYFQNEAQLDKSGLPSDRFFAERPEGSVSTLKIQRTQQEDSAVYLCASSLRNPGQGADTQYFGPGTRLLVL.

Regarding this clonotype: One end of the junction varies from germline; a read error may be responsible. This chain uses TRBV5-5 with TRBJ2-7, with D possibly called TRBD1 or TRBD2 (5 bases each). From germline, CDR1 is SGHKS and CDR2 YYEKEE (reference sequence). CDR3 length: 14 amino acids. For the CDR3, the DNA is TGTGCCAGCAGCTTGCTGGGGGAGTCCTCCGAGCAGTACTTC. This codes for CASSLLGESSEQYF.

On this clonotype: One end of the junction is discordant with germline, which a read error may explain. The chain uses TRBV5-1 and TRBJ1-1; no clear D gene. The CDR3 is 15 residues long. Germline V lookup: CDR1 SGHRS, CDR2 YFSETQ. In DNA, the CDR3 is TGCGCCGGCAGCCTCTATACCTCTCTGGACACTGAAGCTTTCTTT. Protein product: CAGSLYTSLDTEAFF.

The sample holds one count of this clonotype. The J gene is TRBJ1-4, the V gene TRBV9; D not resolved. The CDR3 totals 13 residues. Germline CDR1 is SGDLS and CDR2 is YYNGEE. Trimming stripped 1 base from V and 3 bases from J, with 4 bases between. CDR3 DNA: TGTGCCAGCAGCGTATTATCTAATGAAAAACTGTTTTTT. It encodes CASSVLSNEKLFF.

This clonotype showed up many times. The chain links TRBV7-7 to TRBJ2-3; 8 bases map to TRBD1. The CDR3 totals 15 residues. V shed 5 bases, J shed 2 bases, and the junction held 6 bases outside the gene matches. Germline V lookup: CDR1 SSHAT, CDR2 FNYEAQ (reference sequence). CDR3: CASSPDRAFTDTQYF. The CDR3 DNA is TGTGCCAGCAGCCCGGACAGGGCGTTCACAGATACGCAGTATTTT. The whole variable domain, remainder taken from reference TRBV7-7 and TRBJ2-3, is GAGVSQSPRYKVTKRGQDVTLRCDPISSHATLYWYQQALGQGPEFLTYFNYEAQPDKSGLPSDRFSAERPEGSISTLTIQRTEQRDSAMYRCASSPDRAFTDTQYFGPGTRLTVL.